This is a list of T cell receptor beta chains from one sample in a study of OX40 agonist ivuxolimab in advanced cancers. Clones were read by immunoSEQ multiplex PCR, and TCRdb kept only the in-frame ones, dropping some. In the table there are fewer than 95,000 clones, approximately 89% of which are singletons. The source material was CD4+ or CD8+ T cells sorted from blood, sampled in a trial of the OX40 agonist ivuxolimab. The receptors originated from an adult with an advanced solid tumor such as melanoma, head and neck, liver or kidney cancer. CDR3s include the opening cysteine and the closing phenylalanine or tryptophan. The order of the fields is J gene, D gene, V gene, CDR3 length, clone size, CDR3 DNA, CDR3 protein. D genes are given only for firm matches. The size entry is marked missing in some rows and otherwise reads once, few, many or a size class.

J gene: TRBJ2-1; D gene: NA; V gene: TRBV19; CDR3 length: 14; clone size: NA; CDR3 DNA: TGTGCCAGTAGTGTCGGTGGGAGCCACAATGAGCAGTTCTTC; CDR3 protein: CASSVGGSHNEQFF
J gene: TRBJ2-5; D gene: NA; V gene: TRBV7-3; CDR3 length: 13; clone size: NA; CDR3 DNA: TGTGCCAGCAGCTTGCCTCCTTGGGAGACCCAGTACTTC; CDR3 protein: CASSLPPWETQYF
J gene: TRBJ2-7; D gene: TRBD1; V gene: TRBV9; CDR3 length: 15; clone size: NA; CDR3 DNA: TGTGCCAGCAGCCCGTGGGGGACAGGGTCCTACGAGCAGTACTTC; CDR3 protein: CASSPWGTGSYEQYF
J gene: TRBJ1-3; D gene: NA; V gene: TRBV5-1; CDR3 length: 13; clone size: NA; CDR3 DNA: TGCGCCAGCAGCTTGGACTCTGGAAACACCATATATTTT; CDR3 protein: CASSLDSGNTIYF
J gene: TRBJ2-6; D gene: NA; V gene: TRBV5-4; CDR3 length: 15; clone size: NA; CDR3 DNA: TGTGCCAGCAGTTTACCAGGGACTGGGGCCAACGTCCTGACTTTC; CDR3 protein: CASSLPGTGANVLTF
J gene: TRBJ2-1; D gene: TRBD2; V gene: TRBV6-1; CDR3 length: 14; clone size: NA; CDR3 DNA: TGTGCCAGCAGTGAAGAGTGGACTAGCAATGAGCAGTTCTTC; CDR3 protein: CASSEEWTSNEQFF
J gene: TRBJ2-7; D gene: NA; V gene: TRBV18; CDR3 length: 17; clone size: NA; CDR3 DNA: TGTGCCAGCTCTAAATACGTTAGGGGGACTGGGGCATCCGAGCAGTACTTC; CDR3 protein: CASSKYVRGTGASEQYF
J gene: TRBJ2-3; D gene: TRBD2; V gene: TRBV7-9; CDR3 length: 14; clone size: NA; CDR3 DNA: TGTGCCAGCAGCCCTGGACTAGCCGAAGATACGCAGTATTTT; CDR3 protein: CASSPGLAEDTQYF
J gene: TRBJ2-5; D gene: TRBD2; V gene: TRBV7-7; CDR3 length: 17; clone size: few; CDR3 DNA: TGTGCTAGCAGTCCCGGGAATCTAGCGGTAGCCAAAGAGACCCAGTACTTC; CDR3 protein: CASSPGNLAVAKETQYF
J gene: TRBJ1-1; D gene: TRBD1; V gene: TRBV2; CDR3 length: 15; clone size: NA; CDR3 DNA: TGTGCCAGCAGTCCCCGGACAGGGGAGAACACTGAAGCTTTCTTT; CDR3 protein: CASSPRTGENTEAFF
J gene: TRBJ1-2; D gene: NA; V gene: TRBV6-4; CDR3 length: 15; clone size: few; CDR3 DNA: TGTGCCAGCAGTCCGCTGGGGGGGCCGACCTATGGCTACACCTTC; CDR3 protein: CASSPLGGPTYGYTF
J gene: TRBJ1-2; D gene: TRBD1; V gene: TRBV7-2; CDR3 length: 15; clone size: NA; CDR3 DNA: TGTGCCAGCAGCTCCGGGGGACAGCTTGTCTATGGCTACACCTTC; CDR3 protein: CASSSGGQLVYGYTF
J gene: TRBJ2-7; D gene: TRBD1; V gene: TRBV29-1; CDR3 length: 15; clone size: NA; CDR3 DNA: TGCAGCGTTGAAGATCCTCAGGGGGCGAGGAACGAGCAGTACTTC; CDR3 protein: CSVEDPQGARNEQYF
J gene: TRBJ1-1; D gene: NA; V gene: TRBV27; CDR3 length: 11; clone size: NA; CDR3 DNA: TGTGCCAGCACCGGGAGGACTGAAGCTTTCTTT; CDR3 protein: CASTGRTEAFF
J gene: TRBJ2-3; D gene: NA; V gene: TRBV19; CDR3 length: 15; clone size: NA; CDR3 DNA: TGTGCCAGTAGTATCGAGAGTACTAGCACAGATACGCAGTATTTT; CDR3 protein: CASSIESTSTDTQYF
J gene: TRBJ2-5; D gene: NA; V gene: TRBV30; CDR3 length: 11; clone size: NA; CDR3 DNA: TGTGCCTGGAGTTTGGAAGAGACCCAGTACTTC; CDR3 protein: CAWSLEETQYF
J gene: TRBJ1-1; D gene: NA; V gene: TRBV19; CDR3 length: 13; clone size: NA; CDR3 DNA: TGTGCCAGTAGTACTCAACTGAACACTGAAGCTTTCTTT; CDR3 protein: CASSTQLNTEAFF
J gene: TRBJ1-1; D gene: TRBD1; V gene: TRBV7-6; CDR3 length: 14; clone size: NA; CDR3 DNA: TGTGCCAGCAGCGTCGACAGGGGACGAGCTGAAGCTTTCTTT; CDR3 protein: CASSVDRGRAEAFF
J gene: TRBJ2-2; D gene: NA; V gene: TRBV5-1; CDR3 length: 14; clone size: NA; CDR3 DNA: TGCGCCAGCAGCTTGGACCTGAACACCGGGGAGCTGTTTTTT; CDR3 protein: CASSLDLNTGELFF
J gene: TRBJ2-2; D gene: TRBD1; V gene: TRBV2; CDR3 length: 15; clone size: NA; CDR3 DNA: TGTGCCAGCAGCGAAGACAGGGCGAACACCGGGGAGCTGTTTTTT; CDR3 protein: CASSEDRANTGELFF
J gene: TRBJ1-6; D gene: TRBD1; V gene: TRBV7-9; CDR3 length: 14; clone size: NA; CDR3 DNA: TGTGCCAGCAGCGGGCAGGGGGCCATTTCACCCCTCCACTTT; CDR3 protein: CASSGQGAISPLHF
J gene: TRBJ1-6; D gene: TRBD1; V gene: TRBV15; CDR3 length: 15; clone size: NA; CDR3 DNA: TGTGCCACCAGCAGAGATCAGGGGGATCATTCACCCCTCCACTTT; CDR3 protein: CATSRDQGDHSPLHF
J gene: TRBJ2-2; D gene: NA; V gene: TRBV11-3; CDR3 length: 16; clone size: NA; CDR3 DNA: TGTGCCAGCAGCTTATTGGGGTTAGCGAACACCGGGGAGCTGTTTTTT; CDR3 protein: CASSLLGLANTGELFF
J gene: TRBJ2-3; D gene: TRBD2; V gene: TRBV7-3; CDR3 length: 19; clone size: once; CDR3 DNA: TGTGCCAGCAGCTTAAAGGGACTAGCGGGATGGGTGAGCACAGATACGCAGTATTTT; CDR3 protein: CASSLKGLAGWVSTDTQYF
J gene: TRBJ1-2; D gene: NA; V gene: TRBV27; CDR3 length: 14; clone size: NA; CDR3 DNA: TGTGCCAGCAGTTTTTCGGAGCAGCGGGGTGGCTACACCTTC; CDR3 protein: CASSFSEQRGGYTF
J gene: TRBJ1-2; D gene: NA; V gene: TRBV30; CDR3 length: 13; clone size: NA; CDR3 DNA: TGTGCCTGGAGTATAGATATCGACTATGGCTACACCTTC; CDR3 protein: CAWSIDIDYGYTF
J gene: TRBJ2-7; D gene: NA; V gene: TRBV7-8; CDR3 length: 14; clone size: NA; CDR3 DNA: TGTGCCAGCAGCCCCCTCAGAGCTGTCTACGAGCAGTACTTC; CDR3 protein: CASSPLRAVYEQYF
J gene: TRBJ1-4; D gene: TRBD1; V gene: TRBV28; CDR3 length: 16; clone size: NA; CDR3 DNA: TGTGCCAGCAGTTTAAACAGGGGGCAATCCTGGACGCGACTGTTTTTT; CDR3 protein: CASSLNRGQSWTRLFF